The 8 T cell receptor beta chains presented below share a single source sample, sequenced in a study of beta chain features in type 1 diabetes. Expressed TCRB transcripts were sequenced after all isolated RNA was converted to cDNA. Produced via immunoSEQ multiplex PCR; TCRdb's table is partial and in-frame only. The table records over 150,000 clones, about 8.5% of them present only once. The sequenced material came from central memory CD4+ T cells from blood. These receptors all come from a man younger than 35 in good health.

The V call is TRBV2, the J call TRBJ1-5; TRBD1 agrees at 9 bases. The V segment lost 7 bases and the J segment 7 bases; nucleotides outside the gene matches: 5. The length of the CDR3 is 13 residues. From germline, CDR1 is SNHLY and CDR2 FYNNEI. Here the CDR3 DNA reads TGTGCCAGCAAGGACAGGGGAGAACAGCCCCAGCATTTT. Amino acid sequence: CASKDRGEQPQHF.

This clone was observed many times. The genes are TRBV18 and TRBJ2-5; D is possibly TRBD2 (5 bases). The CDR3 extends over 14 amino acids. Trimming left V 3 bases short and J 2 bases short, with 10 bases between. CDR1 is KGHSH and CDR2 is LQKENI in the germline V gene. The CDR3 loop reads CASSPVDWQETQYF. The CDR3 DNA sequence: TGTGCCAGCTCACCCGTGGACTGGCAAGAGACCCAGTACTTC.

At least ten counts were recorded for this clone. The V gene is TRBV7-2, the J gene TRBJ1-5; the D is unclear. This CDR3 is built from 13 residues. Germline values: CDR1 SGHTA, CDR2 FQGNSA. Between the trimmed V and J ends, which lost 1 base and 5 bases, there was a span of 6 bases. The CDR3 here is CASSLGHDQPQHF. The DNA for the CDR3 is TGTGCCAGCAGCTTAGGGCACGATCAGCCCCAGCATTTT.

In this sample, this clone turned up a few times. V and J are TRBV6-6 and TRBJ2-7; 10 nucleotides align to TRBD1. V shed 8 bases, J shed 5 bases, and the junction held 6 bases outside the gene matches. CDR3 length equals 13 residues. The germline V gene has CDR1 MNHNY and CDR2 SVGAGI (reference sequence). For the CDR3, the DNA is TGTGCCAGCGCTTGGGACAGGGGCCACGAGCAGTACTTC. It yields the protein CASAWDRGHEQYF.

CDR3 DNA sequence: TGTGCCAGCTCACCACAGAAAGGGTTTCAAGGGGACACTGAAGCTTTCTTT. Translation: CASSPQKGFQGDTEAFF. The rearrangement joins TRBV18 to TRBJ1-1; maybe TRBD1 (5 bases). There are 17 residues in the CDR3. CDR1 is KGHSH, CDR2 LQKENI, per germline. Trimming left V 1 base short and J 3 bases short, with 18 bases between.

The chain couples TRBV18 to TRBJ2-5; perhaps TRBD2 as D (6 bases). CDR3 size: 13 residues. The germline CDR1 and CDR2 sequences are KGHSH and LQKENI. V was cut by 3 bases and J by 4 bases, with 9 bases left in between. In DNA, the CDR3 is TGTGCCAGCTCACCGTCAGCGGGAGAGACCCAGTACTTC. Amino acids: CASSPSAGETQYF.

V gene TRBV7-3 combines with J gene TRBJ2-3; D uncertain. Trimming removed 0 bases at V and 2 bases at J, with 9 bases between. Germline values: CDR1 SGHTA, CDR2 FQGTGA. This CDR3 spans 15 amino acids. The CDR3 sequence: CASSLTFQSTDTQYF. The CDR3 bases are TGTGCCAGCAGCTTAACGTTCCAGTCCACAGATACGCAGTATTTT. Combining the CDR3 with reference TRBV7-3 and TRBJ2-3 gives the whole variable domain GAGVSQTPSNKVTEKGKYVELRCDPISGHTALYWYRQSLGQGPEFLIYFQGTGAADDSGLPNDRFFAVRPEGSVSTLKIQRTERGDSAVYLCASSLTFQSTDTQYFGPGTRLTVL.

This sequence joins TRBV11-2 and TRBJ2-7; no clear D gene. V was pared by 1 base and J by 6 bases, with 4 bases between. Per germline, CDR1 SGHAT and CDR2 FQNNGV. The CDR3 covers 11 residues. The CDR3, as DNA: TGTGCCAGCAGCTTAGGTCTCGAGCAGTACTTC. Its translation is CASSLGLEQYF.